This TCR beta chain was identified in a study of response to subunit inactivated influenza vaccine. Germline V gene data show CDR1 as DFQATT and CDR2 as SNEGSKA (reference sequence). The CDR3 has 13 amino acids. V lost 4 bases and J lost 5; bases outside the gene matches: 2. Findings and caveats of the study: Researchers suggested that each seasonal influenza vaccination recruits few new T cells.

This clonotype was seen a few times. The antigen is undetermined. TCRdb independently ran MiXCR on the RT-PCR reads; one entry per CDR3 protein. In the table there are around 540,000 distinct CDR3 sequences, about 10% of which are singletons. The V and J genes are TRBV20-1 and TRBJ1-6, with TRBD1 matching 7 bases. This sequence was found in a man between 50 and 59 years old who received an inactivated influenza vaccine. The source material was PBMCs from blood, sampled on the day of vaccination. This CDR3 is CSATGQNNSPLHF. The CDR3 DNA reads TGCAGTGCTACGGGACAGAATAATTCACCCCTCCACTTT.